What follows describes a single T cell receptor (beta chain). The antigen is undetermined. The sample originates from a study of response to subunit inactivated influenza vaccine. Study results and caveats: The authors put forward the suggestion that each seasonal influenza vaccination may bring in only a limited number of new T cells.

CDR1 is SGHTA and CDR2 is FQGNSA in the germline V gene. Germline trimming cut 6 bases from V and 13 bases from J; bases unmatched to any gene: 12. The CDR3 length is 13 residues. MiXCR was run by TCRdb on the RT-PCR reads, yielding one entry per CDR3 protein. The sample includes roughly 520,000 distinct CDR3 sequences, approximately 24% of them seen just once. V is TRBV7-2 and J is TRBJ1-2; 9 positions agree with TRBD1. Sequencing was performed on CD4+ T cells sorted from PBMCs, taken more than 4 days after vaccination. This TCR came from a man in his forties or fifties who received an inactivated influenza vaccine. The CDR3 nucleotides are TGTGCCAGCAGTCGGGACAGGGCGTCGAGTGGCACCTTC. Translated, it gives CASSRDRASSGTF.